This is a list of T cell receptor beta chains from one sample in a study of T-cell memory formation after mild COVID-19. A single record per CDR3 protein comes from TCRdb applying MiXCR to the 5' RACE reads. This sample has some 190,000 distinct CDR3 sequences; 16% occur once, and the top ten carry under 2.5%. Material: PBMCs or a T cell subset sorted from them (not recorded which). All receptors come from an adult woman who had mild COVID-19 (a few samples of this study predate the infection). Cell type and time point are not known. Both conserved end residues are part of each CDR3.

len | j_gene | v_gene | CDR3aa
15 | TRBJ2-1 | TRBV24-1 | CATRPGTDYYNEQFF
14 | TRBJ1-5 | TRBV3-1 | CASSQEGAGQPQHF
15 | TRBJ1-5 | TRBV6-1 | CASTLVWGLGQPQHF
15 | TRBJ2-5 | TRBV4-3 | CASSQGLAGVETQYF
14 | TRBJ2-7 | TRBV30 | CAWSSSPNTGEQYF
15 | TRBJ2-5 | TRBV6-2/TRBV6-3 | CASSLVGLAGETQYF
13 | TRBJ2-7 | TRBV20-1 | CSARDTDSYEQYF
13 | TRBJ1-1 | TRBV29-1 | CSVVGSLNTEAFF
18 | TRBJ1-5 | TRBV5-1 | CASSLAPQGTGGDQPQHF
11 | TRBJ1-1 | TRBV30 | CAWEWNTEAFF
14 | TRBJ2-3 | TRBV7-7 | CASSSGQGTGTQYF
16 | TRBJ2-3 | TRBV6-2/TRBV6-3 | CASSYSIGQRTDTQYF
14 | TRBJ2-3 | TRBV7-3 | CASSFGGTTDTQYF
15 | TRBJ1-1 | TRBV28 | CASSLPGHQNTEAFF
14 | TRBJ2-4 | TRBV6-1 | CASSEQGAKNIQYF
14 | TRBJ1-4 | TRBV12-3/TRBV12-4 | CASSLDTRNEKLFF
17 | TRBJ2-3 | TRBV7-9 | CASSRYNRESSTDTQYF
16 | TRBJ2-5 | TRBV3-1 | CASSQRGTAVQETQYF
15 | TRBJ1-3 | TRBV5-6 | CASSEGRRSGNTIYF
15 | TRBJ1-1 | TRBV12-3/TRBV12-4 | CASRASIGVNTEAFF
15 | TRBJ1-4 | TRBV25-1 | CASSQRTGTNEKLFF
13 | TRBJ2-5 | TRBV29-1 | CSVDKGLYETQYF
16 | TRBJ1-2 | TRBV4-2 | CASSHPSRTENYGYTF
15 | TRBJ2-5 | TRBV14 | CASSLTGGAYGTQYF
14 | TRBJ1-2 | TRBV5-1 | CASSLSGTNDGYTF
15 | TRBJ2-7 | TRBV12-3/TRBV12-4 | CASSPTSGGSSEQYF
16 | TRBJ1-5 | TRBV15 | CATSRDQGAGNQPQHF
15 | TRBJ2-5 | TRBV7-9 | CASNRLATTQETQYF
13 | TRBJ1-1 | TRBV3-1 | CASSQGRATEAFF
17 | TRBJ2-5 | TRBV7-2 | CASSLGLAGGPQETQYF
14 | TRBJ2-1 | TRBV24-1 | CATSTSGTIGEQFF
17 | TRBJ2-5 | TRBV5-6 | CASSGTSGGPIQETQYF
15 | TRBJ2-7 | TRBV4-1 | CASSQRAIVFYEQYF
13 | TRBJ1-5 | TRBV6-1 | CASSSTLNQPQHF
15 | TRBJ2-5 | TRBV7-8 | CASSIAIRGMETQYF
16 | TRBJ2-5 | TRBV7-8 | CASSSKQGAFLETQYF
14 | TRBJ2-5 | TRBV7-6 | CASSSGLAGETQYF
15 | TRBJ2-5 | TRBV4-1 | CASSPVGTSPETQYF
12 | TRBJ1-1 | TRBV5-5 | CASTQWNTEAFF
10 | TRBJ2-1 | TRBV2 | CASSAGEQFF
15 | TRBJ2-5 | TRBV5-1 | CASSLGGGASETQYF
16 | TRBJ1-1 | TRBV20-1 | CSAREGGKGLNTEAFF
15 | TRBJ2-5 | TRBV2 | CASIMASGRRETQYF
15 | TRBJ2-1 | TRBV11-3 | CASSLGLLTSNEQFF
15 | TRBJ2-7 | TRBV7-9 | CASSRTTGQGYEQYF
13 | TRBJ2-7 | TRBV5-1 | CASSLQVAYEQYF
18 | TRBJ2-2 | TRBV9 | CASSGRQGGTPYTGELFF
16 | TRBJ2-7 | TRBV29-1 | CSVGGTSGRSRYEQYF